This T cell receptor (beta chain) was observed in a study of blood T cell repertoires in COVID-19. Background on the study: From the United States, Italy and Spain came samples of acute and convalescent COVID-19. T cells, B-cell-depleted T cells, or PBMCs provided the cDNA or gDNA that served as material.

The CDR3 spans 13 residues. The germline V gene has CDR1 MGHDK and CDR2 SYGVNS. V was pared by 4 bases and J by 11 bases, with 5 bases of the junction left unmatched. In the original workflow: Scientists estimated how many nucleated cells there were by amplifying reference gene primers. Clones were sequenced by immunoSEQ multiplex PCR, and TCRdb holds only the in-frame ones, with some missing. V and J calls and clone size come straight from that table; D and trimming were deduced from the DNA. There are tens of thousands of clones in the sample; roughly 90% occur only once, and over 1% lies in the top ten.

This receptor was identified in a man aged 60 to 69 with acute or convalescent COVID-19. The V and J genes are TRBV25-1 and TRBJ1-1; 12 bases map to TRBD1. Sequenced sample: peripheral blood. CDR3 sequence reads: CASSGGTGGEAFF. The CDR3 bases are TGTGCCAGCAGTGGGGGGACAGGGGGCGAGGCTTTCTTT.